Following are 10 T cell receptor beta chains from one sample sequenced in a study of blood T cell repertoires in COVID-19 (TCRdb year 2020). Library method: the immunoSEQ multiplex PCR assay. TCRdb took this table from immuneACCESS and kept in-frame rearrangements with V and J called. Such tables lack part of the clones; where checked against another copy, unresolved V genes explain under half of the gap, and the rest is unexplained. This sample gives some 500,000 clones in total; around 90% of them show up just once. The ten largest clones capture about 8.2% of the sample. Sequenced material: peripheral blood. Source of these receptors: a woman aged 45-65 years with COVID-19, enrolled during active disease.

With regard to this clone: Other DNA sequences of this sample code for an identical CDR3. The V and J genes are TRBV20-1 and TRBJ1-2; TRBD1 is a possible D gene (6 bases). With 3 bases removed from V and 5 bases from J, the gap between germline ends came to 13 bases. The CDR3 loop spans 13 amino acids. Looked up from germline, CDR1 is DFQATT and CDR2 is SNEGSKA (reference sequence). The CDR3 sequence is CSASIRGDYGYTF. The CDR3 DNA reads TGCAGTGCTAGTATCAGGGGCGATTATGGCTACACCTTC.

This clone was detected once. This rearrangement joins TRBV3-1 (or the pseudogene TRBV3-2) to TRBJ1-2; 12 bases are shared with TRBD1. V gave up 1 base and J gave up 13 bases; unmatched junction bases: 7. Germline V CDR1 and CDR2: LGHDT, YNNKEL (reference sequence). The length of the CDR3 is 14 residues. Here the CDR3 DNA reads TGTGCCAGCAGCCAAGGGGGACAGGGGGCCGTAAGCACCTTC. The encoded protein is CASSQGGQGAVSTF.

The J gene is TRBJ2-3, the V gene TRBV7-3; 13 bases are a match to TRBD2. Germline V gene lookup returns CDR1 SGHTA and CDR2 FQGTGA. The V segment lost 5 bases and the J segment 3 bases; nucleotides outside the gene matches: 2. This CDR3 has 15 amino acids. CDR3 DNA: TGTGCCAGCAGCCAGGGACTAGCGGGGACAGATACGCAGTATTTT. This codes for CASSQGLAGTDTQYF.

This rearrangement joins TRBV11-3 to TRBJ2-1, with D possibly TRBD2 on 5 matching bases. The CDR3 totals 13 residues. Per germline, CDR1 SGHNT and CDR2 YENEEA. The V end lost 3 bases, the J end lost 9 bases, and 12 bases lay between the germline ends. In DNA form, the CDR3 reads TGTGCCAGCAGCTTCGATATGGCGGGTGAGCAGTTCTTC. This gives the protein CASSFDMAGEQFF.

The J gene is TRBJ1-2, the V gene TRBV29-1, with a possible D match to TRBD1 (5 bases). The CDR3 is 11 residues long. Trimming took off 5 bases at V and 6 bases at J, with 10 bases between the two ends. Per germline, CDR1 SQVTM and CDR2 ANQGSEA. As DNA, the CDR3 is TGCAGCGTTCAGGGCTTAGATGGCTACACCTTC. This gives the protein CSVQGLDGYTF.

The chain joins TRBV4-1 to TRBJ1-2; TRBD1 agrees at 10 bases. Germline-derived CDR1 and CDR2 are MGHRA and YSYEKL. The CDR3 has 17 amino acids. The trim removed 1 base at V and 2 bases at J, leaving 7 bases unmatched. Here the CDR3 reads CASSQGTGGLSNYGYTF. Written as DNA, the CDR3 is TGCGCCAGCAGCCAAGGGACAGGGGGTTTATCGAACTATGGCTACACCTTC.

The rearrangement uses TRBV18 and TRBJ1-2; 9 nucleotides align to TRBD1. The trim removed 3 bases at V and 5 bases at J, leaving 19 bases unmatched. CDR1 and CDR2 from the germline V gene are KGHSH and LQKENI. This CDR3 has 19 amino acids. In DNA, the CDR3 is TGTGCCAGCTCACCTCTTAGAACAGGGGGCGATCCTGTAATGTATGGCTACACCTTC. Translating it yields CASSPLRTGGDPVMYGYTF.

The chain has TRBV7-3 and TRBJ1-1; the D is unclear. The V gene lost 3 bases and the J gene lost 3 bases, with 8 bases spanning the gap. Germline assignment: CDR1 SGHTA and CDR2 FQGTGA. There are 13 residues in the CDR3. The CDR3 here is CASSLNSHTEAFF. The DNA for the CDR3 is TGTGCCAGCAGCTTGAACAGTCACACTGAAGCTTTCTTT.

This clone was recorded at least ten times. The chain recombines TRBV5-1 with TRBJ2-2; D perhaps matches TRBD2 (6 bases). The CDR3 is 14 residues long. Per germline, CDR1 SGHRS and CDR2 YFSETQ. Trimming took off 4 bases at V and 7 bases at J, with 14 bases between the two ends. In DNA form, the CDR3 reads TGCGCCAGCAGCCCAATACGGGGGATCGGGGAGCTGTTTTTT. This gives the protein CASSPIRGIGELFF.

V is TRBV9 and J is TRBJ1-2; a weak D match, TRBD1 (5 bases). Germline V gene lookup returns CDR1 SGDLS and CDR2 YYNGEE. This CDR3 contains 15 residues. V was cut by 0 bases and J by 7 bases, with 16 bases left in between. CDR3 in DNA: TGTGCCAGCAGCGTAGATTCTGAGGTAAGGGGTGGCTACACCTTC. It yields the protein CASSVDSEVRGGYTF.